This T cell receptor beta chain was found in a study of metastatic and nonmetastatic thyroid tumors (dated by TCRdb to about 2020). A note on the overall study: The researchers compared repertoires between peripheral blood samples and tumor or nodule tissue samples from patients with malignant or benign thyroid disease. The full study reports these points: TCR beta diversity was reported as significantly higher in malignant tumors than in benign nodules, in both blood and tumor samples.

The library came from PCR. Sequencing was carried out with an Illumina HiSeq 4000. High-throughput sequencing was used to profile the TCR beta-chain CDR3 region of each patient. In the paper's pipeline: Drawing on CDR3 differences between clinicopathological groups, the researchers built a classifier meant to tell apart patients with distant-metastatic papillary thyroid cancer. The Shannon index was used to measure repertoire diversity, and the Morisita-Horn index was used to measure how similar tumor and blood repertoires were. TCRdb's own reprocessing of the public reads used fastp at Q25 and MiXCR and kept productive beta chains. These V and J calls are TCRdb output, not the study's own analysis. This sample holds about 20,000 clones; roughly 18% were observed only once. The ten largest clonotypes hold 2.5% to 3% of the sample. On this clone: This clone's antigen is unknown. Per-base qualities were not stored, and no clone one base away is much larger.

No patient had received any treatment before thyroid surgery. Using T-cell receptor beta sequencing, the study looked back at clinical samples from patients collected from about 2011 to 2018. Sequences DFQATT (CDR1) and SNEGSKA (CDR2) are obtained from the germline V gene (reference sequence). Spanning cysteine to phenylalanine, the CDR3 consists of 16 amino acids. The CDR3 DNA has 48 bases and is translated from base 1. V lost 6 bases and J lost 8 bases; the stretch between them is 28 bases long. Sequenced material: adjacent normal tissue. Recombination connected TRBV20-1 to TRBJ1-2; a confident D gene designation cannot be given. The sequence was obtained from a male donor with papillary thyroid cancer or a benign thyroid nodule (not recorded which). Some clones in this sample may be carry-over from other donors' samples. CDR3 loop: CSAPNCWVGMARGYTF. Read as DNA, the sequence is TGCAGTGCCCCAAATTGTTGGGTGGGGATGGCTAGGGGCTACACCTTC.